This TCR beta chain was profiled in a study of cytomegalovirus exposure and HLA in healthy donors. Germline V gives CDR1 MNHNS, CDR2 SASEGT. Trimming at V came to 7 bases and at J to 4 bases, leaving 8 bases not matched to a gene. The CDR3 loop spans 14 amino acids. PCR involved 60 Vbeta and 13 Jbeta primers. In the authors' workflow: There were about 80 million unique TCR beta chains by a later count, and around 10 million of them were shared. Assay used: immunoSEQ multiplex PCR; TCRdb lists only in-frame clones, some missing. V, J and clone size are those of that table, while D and trimming were read from the DNA. This table holds tens of thousands of clones.

This clonotype was obtained from a woman in her twenties or thirties in good health and CMV-seronegative. Sequenced input: PBMCs. This chain joins TRBV6-1 and TRBJ1-2, with 8 bases fitting TRBD1. CDR3 region: CASIHRGSFYGYTF. The CDR3 DNA sequence: TGTGCCAGCATCCACAGGGGGTCCTTCTATGGCTACACCTTC.